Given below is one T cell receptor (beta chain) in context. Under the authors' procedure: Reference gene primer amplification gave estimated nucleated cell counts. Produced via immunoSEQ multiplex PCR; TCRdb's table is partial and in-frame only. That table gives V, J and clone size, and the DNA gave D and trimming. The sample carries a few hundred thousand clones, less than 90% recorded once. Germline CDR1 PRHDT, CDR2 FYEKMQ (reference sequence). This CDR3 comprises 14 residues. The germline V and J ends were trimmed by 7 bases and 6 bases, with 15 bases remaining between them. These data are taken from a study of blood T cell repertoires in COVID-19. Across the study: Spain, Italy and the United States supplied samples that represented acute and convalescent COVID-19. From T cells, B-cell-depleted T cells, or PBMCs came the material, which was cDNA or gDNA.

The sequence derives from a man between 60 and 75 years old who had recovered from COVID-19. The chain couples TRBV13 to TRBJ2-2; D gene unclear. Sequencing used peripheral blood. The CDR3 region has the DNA TGTGCCAGCAAGTTAAAGCGTGTGGCCGGGGAGCTGTTTTTT. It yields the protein CASKLKRVAGELFF.